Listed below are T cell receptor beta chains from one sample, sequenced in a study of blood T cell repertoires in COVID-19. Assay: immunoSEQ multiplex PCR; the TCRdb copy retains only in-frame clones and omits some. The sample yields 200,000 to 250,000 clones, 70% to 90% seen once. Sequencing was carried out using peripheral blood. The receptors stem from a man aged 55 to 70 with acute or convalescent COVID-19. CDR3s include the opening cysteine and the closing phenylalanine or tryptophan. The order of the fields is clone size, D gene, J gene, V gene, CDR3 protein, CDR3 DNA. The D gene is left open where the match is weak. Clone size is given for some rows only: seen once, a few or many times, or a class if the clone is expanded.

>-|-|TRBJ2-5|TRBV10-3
CAAAEGETQYF
TGTGCAGCAGCGGAGGGAGAGACCCAGTACTTC
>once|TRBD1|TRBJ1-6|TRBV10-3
CAIRAGQGGSPLHF
TGTGCCATCAGGGCGGGACAGGGCGGATCACCCCTCCACTTT
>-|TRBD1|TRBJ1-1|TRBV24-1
CATSTGDTEAFF
TGTGCCACCAGTACAGGGGACACTGAAGCTTTCTTT
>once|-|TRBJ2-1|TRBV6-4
CASSDSGSSYNEQFF
TGTGCCAGCAGTGATAGCGGAAGCTCCTACAATGAGCAGTTCTTC
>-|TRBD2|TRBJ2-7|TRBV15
CATSRDLLAGGSYEQYF
TGTGCCACCAGCAGAGATCTCTTAGCGGGAGGCTCCTACGAGCAGTACTTC
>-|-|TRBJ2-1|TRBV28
CASSLPLGGREQFF
TGTGCCAGCAGTTTACCCCTGGGGGGGCGTGAGCAGTTCTTC
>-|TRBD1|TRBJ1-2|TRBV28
CASSSSRTGDYGYTF
TGTGCCAGCAGTTCCTCCCGGACAGGCGATTATGGCTACACCTTC
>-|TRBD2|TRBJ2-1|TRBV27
CASELAGGNEQFF
TGTGCCAGTGAACTAGCGGGAGGCAATGAGCAGTTCTTC
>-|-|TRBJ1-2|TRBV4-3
CASSQDGGGPIYGYTF
TGCGCCAGCAGCCAAGATGGGGGGGGCCCTATCTATGGCTACACCTTC
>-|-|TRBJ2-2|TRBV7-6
CASSPQDSTGELFF
TGTGCCAGCAGCCCTCAGGACAGCACCGGGGAGCTGTTTTTT
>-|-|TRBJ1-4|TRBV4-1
CASSQQRQGGSEKLFF
TGCGCCAGCAGCCAGCAACGGCAGGGCGGATCAGAAAAACTGTTTTTT
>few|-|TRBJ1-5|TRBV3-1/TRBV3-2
CASSQNRERSQPQHF
TGTGCCAGCAGCCAAAACAGGGAGCGGAGTCAGCCCCAGCATTTT
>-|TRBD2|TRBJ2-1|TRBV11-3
CASSFYWREFGYEQFF
TGTGCCAGCAGCTTCTACTGGCGGGAGTTCGGCTATGAGCAGTTCTTC